This record covers a single T cell receptor beta chain. The antigen remains unidentified. The record originates from a study of cytomegalovirus exposure and HLA in healthy donors. Overall study: There were 117 million unique TCR beta sequences, drawn from about 190 million T cells, in an earlier analysis. Study-level results: Presence/absence analyses took donor sequencing depth as roughly uniform.

V was pared by 3 bases and J by 4 bases, with 12 bases between. The CDR3 loop spans 14 amino acids. Per the germline V gene, CDR1 is MNHEY and CDR2 is SMNVEV (reference sequence). The PCR was carried out with 60 Vbeta primers and 13 Jbeta primers. Only in-frame clones appear in the TCRdb table, and some are missing; sequencing was by immunoSEQ multiplex PCR. In the table there are some 150,000 clones, roughly 80% of which are singletons. The sequenced sample consisted of PBMCs. The source of this sequence is a man aged 30 to 45 in good health and CMV-seronegative. The chain uses TRBV27 and TRBJ1-2; weak D call: TRBD1 (5 bases). The CDR3 coding sequence is TGTGCCAGCAGTTTGACAGCCCGAGGCTATGGCTACACCTTC. Protein sequence: CASSLTARGYGYTF.